A selection of T cell receptor beta chains follows, all from one sample in a study of CD8+ T cells in alopecia areata. TCRdb's copy holds only in-frame clones and misses some; the assay was immunoSEQ multiplex PCR. This sample has more than 150,000 clones; around three fifths occur once, and the top ten carry roughly 14%. Sequenced here: CD4+ T cells sorted from blood, sampled at week 0. The source is a human donor with alopecia areata. Each CDR3 is given with its conserved first and last residue. The D gene is left open where the match is weak. Where a row states a size, it is once, few, many or the class of an expanded clone; other rows omit it.

CDR3 DNA,CDR3 protein,D gene,clone size,V gene,J gene
TGCAGCGTTGATCCTGGGACTAACTATGGCTACACCTTC,CSVDPGTNYGYTF,.,.,TRBV29-1,TRBJ1-2
TGTGCCAGCAGTTACTCATCAGGGAACAGTCAGCCCCAGCATTTT,CASSYSSGNSQPQHF,.,.,TRBV6-5,TRBJ1-5
TGTGCCAGCAGCTTCAGTAATGGGGAGCTGTTTTTT,CASSFSNGELFF,.,few,TRBV7-9,TRBJ2-2
TGTGCCAGCAGCTTAGAGTTAAAGGGAGGGGGCCTAATCAATCAGCCCCAGCATTTT,CASSLELKGGGLINQPQHF,TRBD1,.,TRBV7-8,TRBJ1-5
TGTGCCAGCAGTGAAGGGAATAGCTACACCTTC,CASSEGNSYTF,.,few,TRBV2,TRBJ1-2
TGCAGCGTCGGGGGTATGGGATCCTACGAGCAGTACTTC,CSVGGMGSYEQYF,.,.,TRBV29-1,TRBJ2-7
TGCAGCGCCCGGGACGGATACAATGAGCAGTTCTTC,CSARDGYNEQFF,.,.,TRBV29-1,TRBJ2-1
TGCAGCGTTGAAGGAGGGCTAGCGGGTGCCTCGGGCGAGCAGTACTTC,CSVEGGLAGASGEQYF,TRBD2,.,TRBV29-1,TRBJ2-7
TGTGCCAGCAGCTCGCAGGGGGCGCATATCTACGAGCAGTACTTC,CASSSQGAHIYEQYF,TRBD1,few,TRBV7-9,TRBJ2-7
TGTGCCAGCAGCTTACAACGGACAGGGGTCAATGAGCAGTTCTTC,CASSLQRTGVNEQFF,TRBD1,many,TRBV7-3,TRBJ2-1
TGCGCCAGCAGCATCGGACAGACGAACACTGAAGCTTTCTTT,CASSIGQTNTEAFF,.,few,TRBV5-1,TRBJ1-1
TGTGCCAGCAGCTCCAGACTAGCGGCCGCCAATGAGCAGTTCTTC,CASSSRLAAANEQFF,TRBD2,.,TRBV7-8,TRBJ2-1
TGTGCCAGCAGCCAAACGGGCGGACCGTTCGGAGAGCAGTACTTC,CASSQTGGPFGEQYF,.,.,TRBV4-2,TRBJ2-7
TGTGCACGAGGTCAGGGGTACAATGAGCAGTTCTTC,CARGQGYNEQFF,.,once,TRBV30,TRBJ2-1
TGCAGCGTTGAGCGTTGGAGGGTGAGATATGGCTACACCTTC,CSVERWRVRYGYTF,.,.,TRBV29-1,TRBJ1-2
TGTGCCAGCAGCGGGGCGACAGGGGAAGAGACCCAGTACTTC,CASSGATGEETQYF,TRBD1,.,TRBV5-4,TRBJ2-5
TGTGCCAGCAGCCCCGTAGGGGGCCCAAATGAGCAGTTCTTC,CASSPVGGPNEQFF,TRBD1,.,TRBV7-2,TRBJ2-1
TGTTCCAGCACCGCACTATCTAGCACAGAGCAGTTCTTC,CSSTALSSTEQFF,.,.,TRBV6-5,TRBJ2-1
TGTGCCAGTAGCCCTGACAGGGGGCAAAATGAAGCTTTCTTT,CASSPDRGQNEAFF,TRBD1,.,TRBV19,TRBJ1-1
TGCGCCAGCAGCTTGCAATCTCGGACAGGCTACGAGCAGTACTTC,CASSLQSRTGYEQYF,TRBD1,.,TRBV5-1,TRBJ2-7
TGCAGCGTGGACCCAGGGGGCGGAACTGAAGCTTTCTTT,CSVDPGGGTEAFF,TRBD1,.,TRBV29-1,TRBJ1-1
TGCGCCAGCAGCTTGGGCCAGGGGTCTGGGGATAATTCACCCCTCCACTTT,CASSLGQGSGDNSPLHF,.,.,TRBV5-1,TRBJ1-6
TGCGCCAGCAGCTTGGCTATAGACAGGGGATATGGCTACACCTTC,CASSLAIDRGYGYTF,TRBD1,.,TRBV5-1,TRBJ1-2
TGTGCCTGGGACGTCCGGAATAATTCACCCCTCCACTTT,CAWDVRNNSPLHF,.,.,TRBV30,TRBJ1-6
TGCAGCGTTGGCTTGGGGCTAGCTAGGGGAGAGACCCAGTACTTC,CSVGLGLARGETQYF,.,.,TRBV29-1,TRBJ2-5
TGCAGCAGCCAGTACTACAATGAGCAGTTCTTC,CSSQYYNEQFF,.,.,TRBV29-1,TRBJ2-1
TGTGCCACCAGCAGATACGAGGGACCGCAGGCTTTT,CATSRYEGPQAF,.,.,TRBV15,TRBJ1-4
TGTGCCAGCAGCGTAGCTACTTCCTCCGGGACCCAGTACTTC,CASSVATSSGTQYF,.,.,TRBV9,TRBJ2-5
TGCGCCAGCAGCTTGAATTTTTACGAGCAGTACTTC,CASSLNFYEQYF,.,few,TRBV5-1,TRBJ2-7
TGCAGCGTTAGCGGGACAGGGAAGGATCAGCCCCAGCATTTT,CSVSGTGKDQPQHF,TRBD1,.,TRBV29-1,TRBJ1-5
TGCAGCGTTGTGTTAAGGGTTTTGAACACTGAAGCTTTCTTT,CSVVLRVLNTEAFF,.,few,TRBV29-1,TRBJ1-1
TGCGCCAGCAGTGATTTGGCGGGGGGTGGGTATGAGCAGTTCTTC,CASSDLAGGGYEQFF,TRBD2,.,TRBV10-2,TRBJ2-1
TGTGCCACCAGCGGGACTGGGGGTCAGCCCCAGCATTTT,CATSGTGGQPQHF,.,.,TRBV15,TRBJ1-5
TGTGCCGGAAAGACAGGGTCAGGTGGCTACACCTTC,CAGKTGSGGYTF,TRBD1,.,TRBV30,TRBJ1-2
TGTGCCACCAGCAGAGATCCAGCTACTACAGATACGCAGTATTTT,CATSRDPATTDTQYF,.,.,TRBV15,TRBJ2-3
TGTGCCAGCAGTTTAGCAAGAAGGGATACGCAGTATTTT,CASSLARRDTQYF,.,.,TRBV27,TRBJ2-3
TGTGCCAGCGACGGTAGAGAGGGCACAGATACGCAGTATTTT,CASDGREGTDTQYF,.,.,TRBV7-2,TRBJ2-3
TGTGCCTGGAGTAGGGGGACAGAGTACGAGCAGTACTTC,CAWSRGTEYEQYF,TRBD1,.,TRBV30,TRBJ2-7
TGTGCCAGTAGTATTCGACAGGGACCGTCGGAGCTGTTTTTT,CASSIRQGPSELFF,TRBD1,few,TRBV19,TRBJ2-2
TGTGCCAGTAGTATGAGAAGGGGGTACGAGCAGTACTTC,CASSMRRGYEQYF,.,.,TRBV19,TRBJ2-7
TGTGCCAGCAGTGAACAGGGGGAAGTCGGTGTTGGCTACACCTTC,CASSEQGEVGVGYTF,TRBD1,.,TRBV2,TRBJ1-2
TGTGCCAGCAGTGATCAGGGGGCGAGGACCGGGGAGCTGTTTTTT,CASSDQGARTGELFF,TRBD1,.,TRBV2,TRBJ2-2
TGTGCCAGCAGCTTAAAGAGACTCCCCGAGACCCAGTACTTC,CASSLKRLPETQYF,.,.,TRBV7-8,TRBJ2-5
TGTGCTAGTGCCTCGTCCGGCGACATTCAGTACTTC,CASASSGDIQYF,.,few,TRBV12-5,TRBJ2-4
TGTGCCTGGAATGAAGGGAAAAACATTCAGTACTTC,CAWNEGKNIQYF,.,once,TRBV30,TRBJ2-4
TGTGCCAGCAGCCCGAGCGCCCGAGGGATGCGGTACACCTTC,CASSPSARGMRYTF,.,.,TRBV7-9,TRBJ1-2
TGCAGCTCGCACGGGGGGGAAGCGGGAGAGACCCAGTACTTC,CSSHGGEAGETQYF,TRBD2,.,TRBV29-1,TRBJ2-5
TGCGCCAGCAGCTCCGGACAGGCGGGAAACACCATATATTTT,CASSSGQAGNTIYF,TRBD1,few,TRBV5-1,TRBJ1-3
TGTGCCAGCAGCCAAGGTGCTGGGGCCAACGTCCTGACTTTC,CASSQGAGANVLTF,.,.,TRBV4-2,TRBJ2-6
TGTGCCAGCAGCCAAGGGGGGCCGGAGACCCAGTACTTC,CASSQGGPETQYF,.,.,TRBV4-2,TRBJ2-5
TGCGCCAGCAGCCCGATGGGACAGAAATCCTACGAGCAGTACTTC,CASSPMGQKSYEQYF,TRBD1,.,TRBV5-1,TRBJ2-7
TGTGCCAGCAGCCACACAGATACGCAGTATTTT,CASSHTDTQYF,.,.,TRBV4-2,TRBJ2-3
TGTGCCAGCAGCTCCCCGGCCATGGAGACCCAGTACTTC,CASSSPAMETQYF,.,few,TRBV7-9,TRBJ2-5